Described below is a single T cell receptor beta chain sequence and its context. Its antigen is unknown. The data are from a study of cytomegalovirus exposure and HLA in healthy donors. The PCR employed 60 Vbeta primers together with 13 Jbeta primers. Data came from immunoSEQ multiplex PCR; TCRdb stores just in-frame clones and leaves some out. The data hold 73,000 or so clones, with more than 80% observed a single time. Overall study findings and caveats: Researchers reported in a later analysis that common viral pathogens appeared linked to several top clusters. As a later analysis showed, a missense DCLRE1C variant was linked to trimming of TCR beta V- and J-genes.

The length of the CDR3 is 15 residues. Germline values: CDR1 SEHNR, CDR2 FQNEAQ (reference sequence). V gave up 5 bases and J gave up 0 bases, with 10 bases separating them. The sequencing input was PBMCs. The origin of this receptor is a human donor in good health. The V call is TRBV7-9, the J call TRBJ2-2; possibly TRBD1 for D (6 bases). CDR3: CASSQTGTNTGELFF. The DNA for the CDR3 is TGTGCCAGCAGCCAAACAGGGACGAACACCGGGGAGCTGTTTTTT.